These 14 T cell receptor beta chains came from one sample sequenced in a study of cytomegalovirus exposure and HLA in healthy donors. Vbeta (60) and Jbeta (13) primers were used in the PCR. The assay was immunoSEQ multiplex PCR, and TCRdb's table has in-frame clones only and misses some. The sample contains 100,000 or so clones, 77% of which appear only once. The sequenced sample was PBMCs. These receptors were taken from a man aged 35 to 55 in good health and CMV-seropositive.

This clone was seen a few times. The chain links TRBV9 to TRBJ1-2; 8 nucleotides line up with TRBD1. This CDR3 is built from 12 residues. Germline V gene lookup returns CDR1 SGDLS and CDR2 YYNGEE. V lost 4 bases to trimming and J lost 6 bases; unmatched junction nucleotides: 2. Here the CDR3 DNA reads TGTGCCAGCAGCACGGGACAGGATGGCTACACCTTC. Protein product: CASSTGQDGYTF.

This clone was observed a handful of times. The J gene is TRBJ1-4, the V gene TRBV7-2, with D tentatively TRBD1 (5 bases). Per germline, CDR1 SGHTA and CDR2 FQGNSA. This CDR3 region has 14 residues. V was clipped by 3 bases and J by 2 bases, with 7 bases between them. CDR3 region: CASSLGGTNEKLFF. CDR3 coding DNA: TGTGCCAGCAGCTTGGGGGGGACTAATGAAAAACTGTTTTTT.

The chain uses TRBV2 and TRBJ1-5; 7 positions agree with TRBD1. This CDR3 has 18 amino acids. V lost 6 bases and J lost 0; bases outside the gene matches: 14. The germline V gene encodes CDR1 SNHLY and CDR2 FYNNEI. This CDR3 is CASSGDSEDPYSNQPQHF. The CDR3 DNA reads TGTGCCAGCAGCGGGGACAGTGAGGATCCCTATAGCAATCAGCCCCAGCATTTT.

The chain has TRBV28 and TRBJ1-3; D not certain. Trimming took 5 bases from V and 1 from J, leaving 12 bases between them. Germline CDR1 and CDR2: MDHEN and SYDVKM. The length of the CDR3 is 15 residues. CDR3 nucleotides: TGTGCCAGCAGTCCTGAGGGAAGGTCTGGAAACACCATATATTTT. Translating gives CASSPEGRSGNTIYF.

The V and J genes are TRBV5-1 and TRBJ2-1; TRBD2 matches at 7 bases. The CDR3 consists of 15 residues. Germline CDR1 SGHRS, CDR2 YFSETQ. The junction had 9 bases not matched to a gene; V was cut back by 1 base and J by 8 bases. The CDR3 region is CASSLSPGGIDEQFF. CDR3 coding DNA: TGCGCCAGCAGCTTGTCTCCGGGGGGTATCGATGAGCAGTTCTTC.

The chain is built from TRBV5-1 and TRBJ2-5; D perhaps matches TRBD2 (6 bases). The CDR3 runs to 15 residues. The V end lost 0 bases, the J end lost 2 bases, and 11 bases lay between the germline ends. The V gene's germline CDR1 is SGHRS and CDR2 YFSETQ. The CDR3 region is CASSLVAGRQETQYF. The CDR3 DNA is TGCGCCAGCAGCTTGGTTGCGGGGAGGCAAGAGACCCAGTACTTC. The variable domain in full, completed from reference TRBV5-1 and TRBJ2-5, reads KAGVTQTPRYLIKTRGQQVTLSCSPISGHRSVSWYQQTPGQGLQFLFEYFSETQRNKGNFPGRFSGRQFSNSRSEMNVSTLELGDSALYLCASSLVAGRQETQYFGPGTRLLVL.

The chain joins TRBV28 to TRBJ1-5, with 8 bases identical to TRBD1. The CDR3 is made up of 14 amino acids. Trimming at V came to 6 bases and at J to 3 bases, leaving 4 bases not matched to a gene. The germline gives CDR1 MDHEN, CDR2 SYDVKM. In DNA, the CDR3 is TGTGCCAGCAGCCGGACAGGGTTCAATCAGCCCCAGCATTTT. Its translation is CASSRTGFNQPQHF.

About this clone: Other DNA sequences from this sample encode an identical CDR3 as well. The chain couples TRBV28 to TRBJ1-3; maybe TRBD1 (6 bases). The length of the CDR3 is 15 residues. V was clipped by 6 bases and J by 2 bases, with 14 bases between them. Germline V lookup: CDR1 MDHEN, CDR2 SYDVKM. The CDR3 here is CASSLLQGPGNTIYF. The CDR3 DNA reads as TGTGCCAGCAGCTTACTACAGGGCCCTGGAAACACCATATATTTT. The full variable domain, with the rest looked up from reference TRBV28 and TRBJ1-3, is DVKVTQSSRYLVKRTGEKVFLECVQDMDHENMFWYRQDPGLGLRLIYFSYDVKMKEKGDIPEGYSVSREKKERFSLILESASTNQTSMYLCASSLLQGPGNTIYFGEGSWLTVV.

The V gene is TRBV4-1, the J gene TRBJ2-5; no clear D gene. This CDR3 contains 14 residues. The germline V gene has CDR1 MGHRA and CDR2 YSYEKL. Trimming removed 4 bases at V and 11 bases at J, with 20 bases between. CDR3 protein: CASSPSRSPTEQYF. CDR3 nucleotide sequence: TGCGCCAGCAGCCCCTCACGTTCCCCGACGGAGCAGTACTTC.

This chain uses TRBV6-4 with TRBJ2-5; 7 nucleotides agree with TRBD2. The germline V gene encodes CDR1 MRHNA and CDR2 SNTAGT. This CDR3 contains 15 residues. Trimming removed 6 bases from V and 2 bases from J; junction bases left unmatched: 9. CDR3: CASSPSGGDQETQYF. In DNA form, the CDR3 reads TGTGCCAGCAGCCCTAGCGGAGGGGATCAAGAGACCCAGTACTTC.

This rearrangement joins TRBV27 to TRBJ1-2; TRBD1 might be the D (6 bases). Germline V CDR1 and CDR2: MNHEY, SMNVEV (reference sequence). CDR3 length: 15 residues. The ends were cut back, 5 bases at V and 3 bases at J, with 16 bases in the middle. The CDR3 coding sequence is TGTGCCAGCAGTGAACAGGGCGCTAAATACTATGGCTACACCTTC. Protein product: CASSEQGAKYYGYTF.

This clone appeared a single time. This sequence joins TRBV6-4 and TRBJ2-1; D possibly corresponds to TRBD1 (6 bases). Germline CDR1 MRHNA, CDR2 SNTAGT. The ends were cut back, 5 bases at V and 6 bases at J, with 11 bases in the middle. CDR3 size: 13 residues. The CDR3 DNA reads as TGTGCCAGCAGTCGACAGGATTCCAATGAGCAGTTCTTC. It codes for CASSRQDSNEQFF.

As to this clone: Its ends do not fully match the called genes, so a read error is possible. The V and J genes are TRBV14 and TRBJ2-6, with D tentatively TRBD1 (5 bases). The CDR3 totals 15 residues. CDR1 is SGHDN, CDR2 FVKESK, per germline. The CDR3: CASSPQYSGANGLTF. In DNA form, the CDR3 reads TGTGCCAGCAGCCCACAATACTCTGGGGCCAACGGCCTGACTTTC.

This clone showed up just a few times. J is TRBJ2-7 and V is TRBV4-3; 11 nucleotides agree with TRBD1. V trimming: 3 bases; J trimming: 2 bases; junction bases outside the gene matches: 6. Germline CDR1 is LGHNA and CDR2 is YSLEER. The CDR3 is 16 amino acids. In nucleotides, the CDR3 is TGCGCCAGCAGCCATCACTCGGGACAGGGGGCCTACGAGCAGTACTTC. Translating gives CASSHHSGQGAYEQYF.